The 6 T cell receptor beta chains given below trace back to one sample, sequenced in a study of cytomegalovirus exposure and HLA in healthy donors. 60 Vbeta and 13 Jbeta primers were used in PCR. The table came from immunoSEQ multiplex PCR; TCRdb's copy has only in-frame clones and leaves some out. The sample records roughly 120,000 clones, 65% to 75% being singletons. The specimen sequenced was PBMCs. These receptor sequences come from a man aged 25-45 years in good health and CMV-seropositive.

The J gene is TRBJ2-5, the V gene TRBV6-6, with 13 positions matching TRBD2. Matching the DNA end better, TRBJ2-7 makes the J call doubtful. The CDR3 has 13 residues. The germline gives CDR1 MNHNY, CDR2 SVGAGI (reference sequence). The DNA for the CDR3 is TGTGCCAGCAAAGGACTAGCGGGGGACGAGCAGTACTTC. Translating it yields CASKGLAGDEQYF.

The chain uses TRBV5-1 and TRBJ2-5; 9 bases agree with TRBD1. J gave up 4 bases and V 8 bases, and 12 bases lay outside the gene matches. The length of the CDR3 is 15 residues. Germline CDR1 is SGHRS and CDR2 is YFSETQ. CDR3 nucleotide sequence: TGCGCCAGTTCCCAATCCGGGACAGGGAGAGAGACCCAGTACTTC. Translating gives CASSQSGTGRETQYF. The whole variable domain, filled in from reference TRBV5-1 and TRBJ2-5, reads KAGVTQTPRYLIKTRGQQVTLSCSPISGHRSVSWYQQTPGQGLQFLFEYFSETQRNKGNFPGRFSGRQFSNSRSEMNVSTLELGDSALYLCASSQSGTGRETQYFGPGTRLLVL.

The V and J genes are TRBV6-5 and TRBJ2-7; the match to TRBD2 covers 7 bases. V trimming: 4 bases; J trimming: 4 bases; junction bases outside the gene matches: 7. This CDR3 has 14 amino acids. CDR1 and CDR2 (germline): MNHEY, SVGAGI. CDR3 DNA: TGTGCCAGCAGTTTCACTGGACTAGGGTACGAGCAGTACTTC. Its protein product is CASSFTGLGYEQYF.

This chain joins TRBV11-2 and TRBJ2-5; tentatively, D is TRBD1 (5 bases). Germline-derived CDR1 and CDR2 are SGHAT and FQNNGV. The CDR3 has 14 residues. Trimming took 1 base from V and 4 from J, leaving 10 bases between them. This CDR3 is CASSLGQGTETQYF. The CDR3 bases are TGTGCCAGCAGCTTAGGGCAGGGAACAGAGACCCAGTACTTC.

This clone was seen a handful of times. The chain couples TRBV5-6 to TRBJ2-7, with 10 bases lining up with TRBD2. V dropped 3 bases and J dropped 2; count of bases not matched to a gene: 11. From germline, CDR1 is SGHDT and CDR2 YYEEEE. CDR3 length equals 17 residues. CDR3 DNA: TGTGCCAGCAGCTCGGACTCACTAGCGGGACCAACCTACGAGCAGTACTTC. It translates to CASSSDSLAGPTYEQYF.

The chain employs TRBV5-1 and TRBJ2-1; a weak D match, TRBD2 (6 bases). Germline V CDR1 and CDR2: SGHRS, YFSETQ. V was pared by 2 bases and J by 5 bases, with 14 bases between. The CDR3 totals 15 residues. CDR3: CASSFGGRGNNEQFF. For the CDR3, the DNA is TGCGCCAGCAGCTTTGGAGGGCGGGGTAACAATGAGCAGTTCTTC. Combining the CDR3 with reference TRBV5-1 and TRBJ2-1 gives the whole variable domain KAGVTQTPRYLIKTRGQQVTLSCSPISGHRSVSWYQQTPGQGLQFLFEYFSETQRNKGNFPGRFSGRQFSNSRSEMNVSTLELGDSALYLCASSFGGRGNNEQFFGPGTRLTVL.